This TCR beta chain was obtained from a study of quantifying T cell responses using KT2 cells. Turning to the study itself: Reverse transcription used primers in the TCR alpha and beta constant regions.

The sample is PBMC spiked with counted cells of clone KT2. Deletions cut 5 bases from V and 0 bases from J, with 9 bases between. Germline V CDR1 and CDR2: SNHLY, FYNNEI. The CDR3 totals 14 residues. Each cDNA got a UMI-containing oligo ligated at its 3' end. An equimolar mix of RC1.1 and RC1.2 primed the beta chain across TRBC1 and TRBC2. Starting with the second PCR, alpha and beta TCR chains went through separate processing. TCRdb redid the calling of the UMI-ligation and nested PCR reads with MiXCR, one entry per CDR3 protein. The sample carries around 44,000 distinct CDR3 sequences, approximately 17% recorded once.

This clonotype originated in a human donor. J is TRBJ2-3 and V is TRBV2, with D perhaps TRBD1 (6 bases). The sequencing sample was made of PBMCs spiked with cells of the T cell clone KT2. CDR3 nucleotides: TGTGCCAGCAGTAACAGGGTCAGCACAGATACGCAGTATTTT. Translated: CASSNRVSTDTQYF. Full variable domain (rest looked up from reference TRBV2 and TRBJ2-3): EPEVTQTPSHQVTQMGQEVILRCVPISNHLYFYWYRQILGQKVEFLVSFYNNEISEKSEIFDDQFSVERPDGSNFTLKIRSTKLEDSAMYFCASSNRVSTDTQYFGPGTRLTVL.